Below, 9 T cell receptor beta chains from the same sample are listed, as sequenced in a study of cytomegalovirus exposure and HLA in healthy donors (dated by TCRdb to 2016 to 2017). Library generation was performed with the immunoSEQ multiplex PCR assay. A mixture of 60 forward primers for TCR Vbeta segments and 13 reverse primers for TCR Jbeta segments was used in the multiplex PCR. Sourced from immuneACCESS, this table was stored by TCRdb with only in-frame sequences that have V and J called. A share of the clones is absent; for the studies checked, an unresolved V gene accounts for under half, and the remainder has no known explanation. The sample records 150,000 or so clones, around 81% of which are singletons. The leading ten clones occupy 1% of the sample. The sequencing sample was made of PBMCs. The receptor set was obtained from a woman in her thirties or forties in good health and CMV-seronegative.

This rearrangement joins TRBV27 to TRBJ2-1; TRBD2 aligns across 7 bases. The CDR3 contains 17 residues. V lost 4 bases to trimming and J lost 3 bases; unmatched junction nucleotides: 12. Germline lookup yields CDR1 MNHEY and CDR2 SMNVEV (reference sequence). The CDR3 here is CASSSSLVGGDYNEQFF. The DNA for the CDR3 is TGTGCCAGCAGTTCCTCCCTGGTGGGGGGGGACTACAATGAGCAGTTCTTC.

This sequence joins TRBV19 and TRBJ2-5, with 8 bases identical to TRBD1. The CDR3 has 16 amino acids. The germline V gene encodes CDR1 LNHDA and CDR2 SQIVND (reference sequence). The V and J ends lost 1 base and 6 bases, in that order; junction bases with no gene match: 10. The CDR3 sequence: CASSIGSRQGMQTQYF. The CDR3 region has the DNA TGTGCCAGTAGTATAGGCTCAAGACAGGGGATGCAGACCCAGTACTTC.

This clone came up a few times. The chain has TRBV6-5 and TRBJ2-1; perhaps TRBD1 as D (5 bases). In germline, CDR1 is MNHEY, CDR2 SVGAGI. This CDR3 region has 12 residues. V lost 6 bases to trimming and J lost 2 bases, with 5 bases between them. CDR3 DNA sequence: TGTGCCAGCAGGGACACCTACAATGAGCAGTTCTTC. Amino acid sequence: CASRDTYNEQFF.

This rearrangement joins TRBV29-1 to TRBJ2-5, with TRBD1 identical over 9 bases. Trimming took 4 bases from V and 2 from J; bases not matched to a gene: 2. This CDR3 is built from 13 residues. CDR1 is SQVTM and CDR2 is ANQGSEA in the germline V gene. CDR3 protein: CSVGGTGQETQYF. The DNA for the CDR3 is TGCAGCGTTGGTGGGACAGGGCAAGAGACCCAGTACTTC. Filled out from reference TRBV29-1 and TRBJ2-5, the complete variable domain reads SAVISQKPSRDICQRGTSLTIQCQVDSQVTMMFWYRQQPGQSLTLIATANQGSEATYESGFVIDKFPISRPNLTFSTLTVSNMSPEDSSIYLCSVGGTGQETQYFGPGTRLLVL.

This sequence joins TRBV6-5 and TRBJ1-4; D possibly corresponds to TRBD1 (6 bases). V was shortened by 2 bases and J by 4 bases, with 11 bases between the two germline ends. Germline CDR1 reads MNHEY; CDR2 reads SVGAGI. The CDR3 has 15 residues. In DNA form, the CDR3 reads TGTGCCAGCAGTTACGGGACACGAGTTAATGAAAAACTGTTTTTT. Translating it yields CASSYGTRVNEKLFF.

This chain connects TRBV11-3 to TRBJ2-5; 7 bases are a match to TRBD2. The germline V gene has CDR1 SGHNT and CDR2 YENEEA. The CDR3 totals 15 residues. The V segment lost 2 bases and the J segment 4 bases; nucleotides outside the gene matches: 7. The DNA for the CDR3 is TGTGCCAGCAGCTTAAGGAGTGGGGAGGGAGAGACCCAGTACTTC. Its translation: CASSLRSGEGETQYF.

In its sample, this clone was seen a few times. The chain couples TRBV27 to TRBJ2-1, with TRBD2 matching 10 bases. This CDR3 has 17 residues. CDR1 and CDR2 (germline): MNHEY, SMNVEV (reference sequence). With 6 bases clipped from V and 4 bases from J, the junction kept 12 bases outside the gene matches. In DNA, the CDR3 is TGTGCCAGCAGACACCGACCTCGGACTAGCGGTTACAATGAGCAGTTCTTC. Its protein product is CASRHRPRTSGYNEQFF.

The V and J genes are TRBV11-2 and TRBJ2-1; D is unresolved. Deletions cut 2 bases from V and 8 bases from J, with 4 bases between. Germline-derived CDR1 and CDR2 are SGHAT and FQNNGV. This CDR3 contains 11 residues. DNA of the CDR3: TGTGCCAGCAGCTTATTCGATGAGCAGTTCTTC. Protein product: CASSLFDEQFF.

The chain employs TRBV18 and TRBJ1-1; D possibly corresponds to TRBD1 (5 bases). Germline V lookup: CDR1 KGHSH, CDR2 LQKENI. There are 14 residues in the CDR3. Between the trimmed V and J ends, which lost 4 bases and 1 base, there was a span of 10 bases. CDR3 loop: CASSLDRENTEAFF. Here the CDR3 DNA reads TGTGCCAGCTCACTCGACAGAGAGAACACTGAAGCTTTCTTT.